What follows are 3 T cell receptor beta chains derived from one specimen sequenced in a study of blood T cells in healthy people across ages. Together with a sample-barcoded 5' primer, a J-beta primer mix was included in a second PCR lasting about 6 to 12 cycles. MiXCR was run by TCRdb on the 5' RACE reads, yielding one entry per CDR3 protein. The repertoire holds about 1.5 million distinct CDR3 sequences, 35% to 45% seen once, with about 4% in the top ten. The sequenced sample consisted of blood. All receptors come from a woman between 18 and 29 years old in good health.

Notes on this clonotype: Its ends do not fully match the called genes, so a read error is possible. This chain joins TRBV27 and TRBJ1-5; D possibly corresponds to TRBD1 (5 bases). This CDR3 contains 17 residues. CDR1 is MNHEY and CDR2 is SMNVEV in the germline V gene (reference sequence). The CDR3 nucleotides read TGTACCAGCAGTTTACGGGGGATGCGAAGCGGCAATCAGCCCCAGCATTTT. Its translation: CTSSLRGMRSGNQPQHF.

V is TRBV2 and J is TRBJ1-2; TRBD1 aligns across 12 bases. The germline gives CDR1 SNHLY, CDR2 FYNNEI. The CDR3 sequence is 15 residues long. V lost 7 bases to trimming and J lost 3 bases; unmatched junction nucleotides: 6. The CDR3 DNA follows: TGTGCCAGCAAACCGGGACAGGGGGCGCACTATGGCTACACCTTC. It is translated as CASKPGQGAHYGYTF.

At least ten counts were recorded for this clonotype. The chain uses TRBV27 and TRBJ2-7; possible D gene TRBD1, 6 bases. The length of the CDR3 is 14 residues. Germline CDR1 and CDR2: MNHEY and SMNVEV (reference sequence). Trimming removed 7 bases at V and 0 bases at J, with 13 bases between. The CDR3 coding sequence is TGTGCCAGCATGAGGGGGATCCTCTCCTACGAGCAGTACTTC. Its translation: CASMRGILSYEQYF.